The text below deals with one T cell receptor beta chain. This record comes from a study of blood T cell repertoires in COVID-19. Background on the study: Sites across the United States, Italy and Spain contributed samples from acute and convalescent COVID-19. Nucleic acid was either cDNA or gDNA, and it came from T cells, B-cell-depleted T cells, or PBMCs.

Source study methods: Amplifying reference gene primers gave estimates of nucleated cell counts. TCRdb keeps only in-frame clones here, not all; method: immunoSEQ multiplex PCR. The V and J calls and the clone size are those of that table, but D and trimming were determined from the DNA. Of about 400,000 clones in the sample, roughly 90% were seen once. The ends were cut back, 7 bases at V and 7 bases at J, with 11 bases in the middle. Germline loops: CDR1 SGHNT, CDR2 YYREEE (reference sequence). The CDR3 contains 11 residues. This chain links TRBV5-4 with TRBJ1-1, with D maybe TRBD1 (5 bases). Material: peripheral blood. This receptor was taken from a man aged 40-49 years with acute or convalescent COVID-19. For the CDR3, the DNA is TGTGCCAGCCAAACAGGTGGTGAAGCTTTCTTT. Protein product: CASQTGGEAFF.